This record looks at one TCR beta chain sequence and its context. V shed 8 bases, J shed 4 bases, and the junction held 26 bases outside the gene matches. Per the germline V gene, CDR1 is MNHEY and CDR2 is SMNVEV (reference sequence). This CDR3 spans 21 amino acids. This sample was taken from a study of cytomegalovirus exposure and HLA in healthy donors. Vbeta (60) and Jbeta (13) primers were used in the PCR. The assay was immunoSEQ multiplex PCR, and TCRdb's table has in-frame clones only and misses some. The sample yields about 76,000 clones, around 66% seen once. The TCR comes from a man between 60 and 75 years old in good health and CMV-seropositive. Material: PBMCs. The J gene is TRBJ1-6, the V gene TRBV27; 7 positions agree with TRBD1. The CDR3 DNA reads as TGTGCCAGCTATTCCAAACATGAGGGGACAGTCGCGACCTTATATAATTCACCCCTCCACTTT. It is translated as CASYSKHEGTVATLYNSPLHF.